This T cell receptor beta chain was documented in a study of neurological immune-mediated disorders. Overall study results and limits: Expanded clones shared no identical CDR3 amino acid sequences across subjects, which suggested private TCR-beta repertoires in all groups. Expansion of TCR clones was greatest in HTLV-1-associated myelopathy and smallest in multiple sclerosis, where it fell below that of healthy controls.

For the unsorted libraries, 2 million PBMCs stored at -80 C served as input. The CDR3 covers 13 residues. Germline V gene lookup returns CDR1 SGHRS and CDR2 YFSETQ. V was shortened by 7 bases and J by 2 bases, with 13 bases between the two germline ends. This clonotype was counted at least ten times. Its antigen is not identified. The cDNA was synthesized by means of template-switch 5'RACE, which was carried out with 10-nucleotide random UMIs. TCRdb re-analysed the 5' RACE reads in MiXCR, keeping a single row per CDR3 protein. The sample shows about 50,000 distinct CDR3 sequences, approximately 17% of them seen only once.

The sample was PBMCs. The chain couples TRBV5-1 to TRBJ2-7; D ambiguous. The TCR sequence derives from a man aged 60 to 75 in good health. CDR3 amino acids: CASGHPVTYEQYF. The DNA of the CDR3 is TGCGCCAGCGGCCACCCCGTGACCTACGAGCAGTACTTC.